This paragraph covers one T cell receptor (beta chain) sequence. The data belong to a study of chemoradiotherapy in HPV16-positive cancers. The assay was immunoSEQ multiplex PCR, and TCRdb's table has in-frame clones only and misses some. There are some 10,000 clones in the sample; 65% to 85% occur only once, and about 2.4% lies in the top ten. Trimming removed 10 bases at V and 4 bases at J, with 16 bases between. This CDR3 has 14 residues. Per germline, CDR1 LNHDA and CDR2 SQIVND (reference sequence). This chain uses TRBV19 with TRBJ1-4; possible D gene TRBD1, 5 bases. Sequencing used blood, obtained from a patient who underwent chemoradiotherapy. The TCR comes from a human donor with HPV-associated anogenital cancer. In nucleotides, the CDR3 is TGTGCCACTAGCACGCGACAGCTTAATGAAAAACTGTTTTTT. Protein sequence: CATSTRQLNEKLFF.